This entry lists 29 T cell receptor beta chains sequenced from one sample in a study of response to subunit inactivated influenza vaccine listed by TCRdb under 2018. Library preparation used RT-PCR. The instrument was an Illumina HiSeq 2500. The public reads were reanalyzed by TCRdb: fastp trimming at Q25, MiXCR alignment, in-frame beta chains only. Identical CDR3 proteins give one entry, which carries the most common genes and DNA. Here the sample has some 520,000 distinct CDR3 sequences; about 17% occur a single time. 3% of the sample is in the top ten clones. Sample: CD4+ T cells sorted from PBMCs, taken less than 30 months after vaccination. The receptors derive from a man in his fifties or sixties who received an inactivated influenza vaccine. Donor details come from another sample of the same person, matched by shared clones.

The chain carries TRBV2 and TRBJ2-7, with TRBD1 matching over 9 bases. Germline V gives CDR1 SNHLY, CDR2 FYNNEI. The CDR3 extends over 12 amino acids. J lost 5 bases, V lost 10 bases, and 6 bases had no gene match. The CDR3 loop is CATNRGRDEQYF. For the CDR3, the DNA is TGTGCCACGAACAGGGGGCGCGACGAGCAGTACTTC.

V is TRBV19 and J is TRBJ2-2; D is undetermined. Trimming took 6 bases from V and 1 from J, leaving 12 bases between them. Per the germline V gene, CDR1 is LNHDA and CDR2 is SQIVND (reference sequence). CDR3 length equals 15 residues. CDR3 sequence: CASRWGPMNTGELFF. CDR3 DNA sequence: TGTGCCAGTAGGTGGGGTCCCATGAACACCGGGGAGCTGTTTTTT.

This clonotype was seen a handful of times. The V gene is TRBV10-3, the J gene TRBJ2-7; possible D gene TRBD1, 6 bases. V was shortened by 4 bases and J by 5 bases, with 18 bases between the two germline ends. The CDR3 sequence is 15 residues long. Germline V gives CDR1 ENHRY, CDR2 SYGVKD. The CDR3 sequence is CAISASQGPLNEQYF. In nucleotides, the CDR3 is TGTGCCATCAGTGCTTCTCAGGGGCCATTGAACGAGCAGTACTTC.

This chain links TRBV19 with TRBJ1-1; the D gene is possibly TRBD1 (6 bases). The CDR3 extends over 16 amino acids. V gave up 5 bases and J gave up 0 bases, with 16 bases separating them. CDR1 is LNHDA and CDR2 is SQIVND in the germline V gene (reference sequence). In DNA, the CDR3 is TGTGCCAGTAGTCAGGGGATTGAAGTCATGAACACTGAAGCTTTCTTT. Its protein is CASSQGIEVMNTEAFF. The whole variable domain, filled in from reference TRBV19 and TRBJ1-1, reads DGGITQSPKYLFRKEGQNVTLSCEQNLNHDAMYWYRQDPGQGLRLIYYSQIVNDFQKGDIAEGYSVSREKKESFPLTVTSAQKNPTAFYLCASSQGIEVMNTEAFFGQGTRLTVV.

The rearrangement joins TRBV28 to TRBJ1-6, with D unresolved. Trimming stripped 6 bases from V and 3 bases from J, with 6 bases between. CDR3 size: 13 residues. CDR1 is MDHEN and CDR2 is SYDVKM in the germline V gene. CDR3 region: CASSPDYNSPLHF. As DNA, the CDR3 is TGTGCCAGCAGCCCGGACTATAATTCACCCCTCCACTTT.

This chain joins TRBV6-1 and TRBJ1-5; the D gene is possibly TRBD1 (5 bases). The germline V gene encodes CDR1 MNHNS and CDR2 SASEGT. V lost 4 bases, J lost 3 bases, and 13 bases lay in between. CDR3 length: 15 residues. The DNA for the CDR3 is TGTGCCAGCAGTGCCTCGGGGGTCCCCAATCAGCCCCAGCATTTT. This gives the protein CASSASGVPNQPQHF.

V is TRBV12-3 or TRBV12-4 and J is TRBJ2-2, with 7 bases identical to TRBD2. This CDR3 comprises 15 residues. After removal of 5 bases from V and 2 bases from J, the junction contained 5 bases not matched to a gene. CDR3 sequence reads: CASSPSGVNTGELFF. As DNA, the CDR3 is TGTGCCAGCAGTCCCAGCGGGGTTAACACCGGGGAGCTGTTTTTT.

This clonotype was counted at least ten times. This chain connects TRBV7-9 to TRBJ2-2, with 7 positions matching TRBD1. This CDR3 contains 16 residues. Germline V gene sequence: CDR1 SEHNR, CDR2 FQNEAQ (reference sequence). Trimming at V came to 5 bases and at J to 1 base, leaving 7 bases not matched to a gene. CDR3 sequence (DNA): TGTGCCAGCAGCACCCAGACAGGGTGGAACACCGGGGAGCTGTTTTTT. Its translation: CASSTQTGWNTGELFF. Combining the CDR3 with reference TRBV7-9 and TRBJ2-2 gives the whole variable domain DTGVSQNPRHKITKRGQNVTFRCDPISEHNRLYWYRQTLGQGPEFLTYFQNEAQLEKSRLLSDRFSAERPKGSFSTLEIQRTEQGDSAMYLCASSTQTGWNTGELFFGEGSRLTVL.

The chain carries TRBV7-6 and TRBJ1-2; D may be TRBD1 (6 bases). The CDR3 is made up of 14 amino acids. Germline V gene sequence: CDR1 SGHVS, CDR2 FNYEAQ. The V gene lost 5 bases and the J gene lost 4 bases, with 14 bases spanning the gap. The CDR3 reads CASSQGRGGYGYTF. The CDR3 coding sequence is TGTGCCAGCAGCCAAGGCAGGGGAGGCTATGGCTACACCTTC.

This clonotype appeared a few times. The chain uses TRBV7-7 and TRBJ2-5, with TRBD2 matching 13 bases. V was pared by 1 base and J by 1 base, with 3 bases of the junction left unmatched. Germline CDR1 SSHAT, CDR2 FNYEAQ (reference sequence). The CDR3 is made up of 17 amino acids. CDR3 nucleotides: TGTGCCAGCAGCTTAGGACGACTAGCGGGAGGCCAAGAGACCCAGTACTTC. This translates into CASSLGRLAGGQETQYF.

This clonotype was seen more than once but under ten times. The chain carries TRBV7-9 and TRBJ2-7, with TRBD2 as a possible D gene (5 bases). V was clipped by 4 bases and J by 3 bases, with 13 bases between them. Germline assignment: CDR1 SEHNR and CDR2 FQNEAQ (reference sequence). The CDR3 totals 14 residues. The CDR3 sequence is CASSSIGLYYEQYF. DNA for the CDR3: TGTGCCAGCAGCTCCATCGGACTCTACTACGAGCAGTACTTC.

This chain connects TRBV7-9 to TRBJ2-5; 9 bases fit TRBD2. CDR3 length: 17 residues. V lost 3 bases and J lost 4; bases outside the gene matches: 12. The germline gives CDR1 SEHNR, CDR2 FQNEAQ (reference sequence). CDR3 coding DNA: TGTGCCAGCAGCTTCGGGGCGGGAGGGCCCTCGGCAGAGACCCAGTACTTC. The encoded protein is CASSFGAGGPSAETQYF.

The chain combines TRBV20-1 with TRBJ1-1; TRBD1 might be the D (6 bases). The CDR3 is 16 amino acids. Trimming removed 0 bases from V and 1 base from J, with 15 bases in between. Per germline, CDR1 DFQATT and CDR2 SNEGSKA (reference sequence). The CDR3 reads CSARDLEGVENTEAFF. CDR3 sequence (DNA): TGCAGTGCTAGAGATCTTGAGGGGGTGGAGAACACTGAAGCTTTCTTT.

This clonotype has a handful of counts. The chain employs TRBV5-5 and TRBJ2-7; D is perhaps TRBD1 (5 bases). The CDR3 is 13 residues long. Germline V CDR1 and CDR2: SGHKS, YYEKEE (reference sequence). V gave up 4 bases and J gave up 6 bases, with 14 bases separating them. CDR3 DNA: TGTGCCAGCAGCCCTGAAAGGGGATTCGAGCAGTACTTC. It is translated as CASSPERGFEQYF.

The sample holds a few counts of this clonotype. The chain combines TRBV6-1 with TRBJ1-6, with D possibly TRBD1 on 5 matching bases. The V end lost 8 bases, the J end lost 7 bases, and 18 bases lay between the germline ends. The CDR3 spans 15 residues. The germline V gene encodes CDR1 MNHNS and CDR2 SASEGT. The CDR3 DNA reads TGTGCCAGCGCCCGGGTTGGGGGTCTAAATTCACCCCTCCACTTT. It yields the protein CASARVGGLNSPLHF.

The rearrangement joins TRBV4-3 to TRBJ2-3; D uncertain. Germline assignment: CDR1 LGHNA and CDR2 YSLEER. The CDR3 is 16 amino acids. With 5 bases removed from V and 2 bases from J, the gap between germline ends came to 17 bases. The CDR3 loop is CASSNLARVPTDTQYF. The CDR3 DNA sequence: TGCGCCAGCAGCAATCTGGCTCGGGTCCCCACAGATACGCAGTATTTT.

Ten or more counts support this clonotype. The rearrangement joins TRBV11-2 to TRBJ2-4; 7 nucleotides line up with TRBD1. CDR3 length equals 19 residues. V was pared by 2 bases and J by 0 bases, with 13 bases of the junction left unmatched. Looked up from germline, CDR1 is SGHAT and CDR2 is FQNNGV. The CDR3 nucleotides read TGTGCCAGCAGCTTAACCCCCTATAGGGACAGACTAGCCAAAAACATTCAGTACTTC. Residues: CASSLTPYRDRLAKNIQYF.

This clonotype was counted ten times or more. This sequence joins TRBV14 and TRBJ2-7; D ambiguous. Per the germline V gene, CDR1 is SGHDN and CDR2 is FVKESK. The CDR3 extends over 13 amino acids. Trimming removed 4 bases from V and 0 bases from J, with 7 bases in between. The DNA for the CDR3 is TGTGCCAGCAGCCTCCTAGGCTCCTACGAGCAGTACTTC. Translation gives CASSLLGSYEQYF.

This clonotype has ten or more counts. The chain employs TRBV20-1 and TRBJ2-7; D tentatively fits TRBD1 or TRBD2 (5 bases each). V was cut by 0 bases and J by 0 bases, with 15 bases left in between. This CDR3 spans 16 amino acids. Germline V gene data show CDR1 as DFQATT and CDR2 as SNEGSKA (reference sequence). The DNA for the CDR3 is TGCAGTGCTAGAGATGGGGACCTGAAAAGCTCCTACGAGCAGTACTTC. Translation gives CSARDGDLKSSYEQYF.

CDR3 DNA: TGCGCCAGCAGCCGGGATCCGGGAAATCATCAGCCCCAGCATTTT. It encodes CASSRDPGNHQPQHF. This sequence joins TRBV5-1 and TRBJ1-5; D ambiguous. The V end lost 4 bases, the J end lost 5 bases, and 16 bases lay between the germline ends. This CDR3 comprises 15 residues. CDR1 is SGHRS and CDR2 is YFSETQ in the germline V gene.

This chain uses TRBV5-1 with TRBJ1-1; 10 nucleotides align to TRBD1. In germline, CDR1 is SGHRS, CDR2 YFSETQ. V lost 1 base and J lost 6; bases outside the gene matches: 6. This CDR3 is built from 15 residues. As DNA, the CDR3 is TGCGCCAGCAGCTTGACGACAGGGGGCGTCGCTGAAGCTTTCTTT. Its protein is CASSLTTGGVAEAFF.

This clonotype was detected a few times. The chain links TRBV20-1 to TRBJ2-2; D is uncertain. V gave up 2 bases and J gave up 3 bases, with 7 bases separating them. The CDR3 spans 13 residues. CDR1 and CDR2 (germline): DFQATT, SNEGSKA (reference sequence). CDR3 DNA sequence: TGCAGTGCTAGACCCCGGGACACCGGGGAGCTGTTTTTT. Translation: CSARPRDTGELFF.

This clonotype appeared many times. The V call is TRBV20-1, the J call TRBJ2-1; 11 bases are shared with TRBD2. The germline gives CDR1 DFQATT, CDR2 SNEGSKA (reference sequence). CDR3 length equals 16 residues. The V segment lost 1 base and the J segment 4 bases; nucleotides outside the gene matches: 6. In nucleotides, the CDR3 is TGCAGTGCTAGAGTTACCGGGACTAGCGGATACAATGAGCAGTTCTTC. Protein: CSARVTGTSGYNEQFF.

This sequence joins TRBV20-1 and TRBJ2-1; TRBD2 matches at 7 bases. The V gene's germline CDR1 is DFQATT and CDR2 SNEGSKA (reference sequence). The CDR3 is 16 residues long. The J segment lost 10 bases and the V segment lost 1 base, leaving 16 bases of the junction unmatched. Here the CDR3 reads CSARADGLGPTREQFF. The CDR3 nucleotides are TGCAGTGCTAGAGCCGACGGACTAGGTCCTACCAGAGAGCAGTTCTTC.

This clonotype occurred a few times. The V gene is TRBV20-1, the J gene TRBJ2-3, with a weak D call TRBD1 (5 bases). The CDR3 is made up of 12 amino acids. V was cut by 5 bases and J by 6 bases, with 12 bases left in between. Germline loops: CDR1 DFQATT, CDR2 SNEGSKA (reference sequence). CDR3 region: CSAGRGIDTQYF. The CDR3 nucleotides read TGCAGTGCTGGAAGGGGTATTGATACGCAGTATTTT.

The genes are TRBV3-1 and TRBJ1-1, with a possible D match to TRBD1 (5 bases). This CDR3 has 14 residues. The V end was cut by 1 base, the J end by 4 bases, with 10 bases between. Germline V CDR1 and CDR2: LGHDT, YNNKEL (reference sequence). CDR3 nucleotide sequence: TGTGCCAGCAGCCAAGTTGAAGGGGTCACTGAAGCTTTCTTT. It yields the protein CASSQVEGVTEAFF.

The rearrangement links TRBV18 to TRBJ2-5, with a weak D call TRBD2 (6 bases). Between the trimmed V and J ends, which lost 1 base and 1 base, there was a span of 16 bases. The CDR3 sequence is 17 residues long. Per the germline V gene, CDR1 is KGHSH and CDR2 is LQKENI. The CDR3 coding sequence is TGTGCCAGCTCACCACAAAGGCGCGGGACCCGCCAAGAGACCCAGTACTTC. This gives the protein CASSPQRRGTRQETQYF.

This clonotype was detected a few times. This chain links TRBV20-1 with TRBJ1-4; 9 nucleotides align to TRBD1. The CDR3 spans 14 residues. Trimming took 5 bases from V and 8 from J; bases not matched to a gene: 9. Germline V gives CDR1 DFQATT, CDR2 SNEGSKA (reference sequence). CDR3 sequence reads: CSARSGTGNEKLFF. The CDR3 DNA is TGCAGTGCTCGCTCCGGGACAGGGAACGAAAAACTGTTTTTT.

This clonotype has just a few counts. V usage is TRBV5-4 and J usage is TRBJ2-7; D possibly corresponds to TRBD1 (6 bases). The CDR3 runs to 14 residues. Germline V gene lookup returns CDR1 SGHNT and CDR2 YYREEE (reference sequence). Between the trimmed V and J ends, which lost 1 base and 5 bases, there was a span of 13 bases. CDR3 loop: CASSLQGLSNEQYF. CDR3 sequence (DNA): TGTGCCAGCAGCTTGCAGGGGCTGAGCAACGAGCAGTACTTC.